The entry that follows covers one TCR beta chain sequence. In its sample, this clone was seen a few times. Its target antigen remains unknown. The record has no base qualities; no much larger clone is one base away. The sample comes from a study of cytomegalovirus exposure and HLA in healthy donors (dated by TCRdb to about 2017). Background on the whole study: According to an earlier analysis of several hundred of the donors, about 179 million T cells yielded 100 million or so unique TCR beta sequences and approximately 300 Gb of sequence data. An earlier analysis of roughly 600 of the donors used high-throughput TCR beta sequencing to judge whether each TCR beta V gene segment behaved as functional or pseudogenic. Besides the first cohort of more than 650 subjects, a separate validation cohort made up of over 100 different subjects was used. Typing coverage differed by locus: A, B, C, DRB1 and DQB1 were typed in roughly 629-630 donors, DQA1 in about 500, DPA1 in around 580, and DPB1 in roughly 470. An early release covering more than 500 HLA-typed donors comprised 250 to 350 gigabases of sequencing data and around 85 million unique TCR sequences. Genome-wide SNP genotypes for about 65% of the 666 donors were used in a later genetic analysis, which treated that subset as a discovery cohort. To predict cytomegalovirus infection status, the study combined high-throughput TCR immunosequencing, statistical association of individual TCRs with disease status, and machine learning. The aim of the study was to test whether cataloging public T cell receptors could identify signatures of past pathogen exposure. The study profiled the T cell repertoires of 666 subjects by immunosequencing and related them to cytomegalovirus serostatus. All discovery cohort repertoires had been generated using a single sequencing platform. Donor age, sex, ethnicity and CMV serostatus were compiled together with the repertoire data. Among some 400 genotyped donors of the cohort, an average of around 240,000 unique TCR beta nucleotide sequences was sequenced per donor, of which about 18% were non-productive. Class I and class II HLA loci were covered by the typing at four-digit resolution. Several DR-DQ haplotypes were treated as single units for association and clustering because of strong linkage in the cohort. Rather than drawing on any new phenotypic data, the later analysis identified candidate immune exposures from TCR beta sequences and the way those sequences occurred across donors. The genetic ancestry cluster associated with self-reported Caucasian donors included around four fifths of the roughly 400 genotyped donors. A later analysis re-analyzed previously published TCR beta repertoires from several hundred donors and added high-resolution HLA genotyping to study TCR occurrence patterns. Study-level results and caveats: A cluster of highly shared sequence variants was judged likely to represent a technical artifact of the sequencing pipeline. Compared with the roughly 670-donor mean, donors in an Asian-associated ancestry cluster had fewer N-insertions in productive TCRs, according to a later genetic analysis. In this cohort, only TCR beta chains were sequenced, and detectable features were limited by the absence of alpha or paired-chain data. The 87-base-pair reads could not distinguish some IMGT-functional V segments, including TRBV6-2 and TRBV6-3, so those segments were excluded. A later analysis reported that several top co-occurrence clusters appeared linked to parvovirus B19, influenza, CMV and Epstein-Barr virus. HLA typing was unavailable for some donors at each locus, so association tests used only the typed subset. Because counts were too low, under 20 rarely observed V segments, including chromosome 9 orphons, were left out of the earlier analysis of approximately 500 of the donors. In a later analysis, some 17,000 TCR beta sequences were associated with specific HLA alleles at a false discovery rate of 0.05. A further reported finding was that TCR beta sequences accurately predicted the HLA-A and HLA-B alleles for most subjects in the first cohort. V-gene and J-gene trimming of TCR beta chains was associated with a missense DCLRE1C variant in a later genetic analysis, and the association was replicated in an independent cohort. When HLA alleles, especially DR and DQ, strongly co-occurred, TCR associations were difficult to assign to individual alleles. Most CMV-associated TCR beta chains appeared to be HLA-restricted in a later analysis, and the HLA associations seemed to be driven largely by CMV exposure. In a later analysis, the rate of TCR association differed among HLA loci, with DRB1 alleles having the most associated TCRs and HLA-C alleles having the fewest. The classifier was reported to diagnose cytomegalovirus status with high specificity and sensitivity in both the original and validation cohorts. A few of the identified cytomegalovirus-associated TCR beta chains were confirmed in vitro to be specific for cytomegalovirus antigens. The study listed 150 to 200 TCR beta chains as associated with cytomegalovirus. Sequencing depth was assumed to be roughly uniform across donors in the presence/absence analyses, though that assumption may not hold. The only immune exposure information available for the cohort was CMV serostatus. Linkage disequilibrium might explain the correlated functional status among segregating V segments, but an unknown experimental factor could not be excluded. In an earlier analysis of 500 to 650 of the donors, most TCR beta V segments appeared in productive rearrangements about 87% or about 30% of the time, broadly matching IMGT annotations. Across donors, most TCR sequences were observed very rarely, whereas some public TCRs were present in many individuals. In a later analysis, HLA-associated TCR beta chains showed more clonal expansion and lower generation probabilities than non-associated chains that were equally common. The authors suggested that the approach could potentially be generalized to other disease states and immunological phenotypes.

The cohort comprised 670 or so healthy bone marrow donors. All cohort members were sampled while nominally healthy, although unrecorded immune exposures were likely present. The donor tested CMV seropositive and was one of the 289 seropositive cohort members. Each donor provided a peripheral blood sample, and peripheral blood mononuclear cells were used for TCR beta sequencing. The Qiagen DNeasy Blood Extraction Kit was used to extract genomic DNA from the blood cell samples. CDR1 and CDR2 were assigned from the germline V gene (reference sequence) as LNHDA and SQIVND. The CDR3 contains 15 residues, cysteine and phenylalanine counted. Only the CDR3 DNA is retained, 45 bases long and in frame from the first base. The V end gives up 3 bases and the J end 4 bases, leaving 4 bases in the junction not matched to a gene. Libraries were prepared through the immunoSEQ multiplex PCR assay. The multiplex PCR relied on a mix of 60 forward primers for TCR Vbeta segments and 13 reverse primers for TCR Jbeta segments. A multiplex PCR assay on genomic DNA amplified the CDR3 region of rearranged TCR beta genes. Amplified TCR beta libraries were sequenced as 87-base-pair reads on the Illumina HiSeq System. Regarding the original processing steps: In a later analysis, tens of millions of unique TCR beta chains were counted across the 650 to 700 repertoires, and roughly 11 million of these chains were shared by at least two donors. A nearest-neighbor algorithm error-corrected the raw reads and collapsed the reads into unique sequences, merging closely related sequences to remove PCR and sequencing errors. V, D and J gene segments were assigned by aligning CDR3 sequences to IMGT reference sequences. Each retained sequence needed at least a six-nucleotide match to both a V gene segment and a J gene segment. A rearrangement was called productive if the CDR3 had no stop codons and remained in frame with V and J, and every other rearrangement was called non-productive. CDR3 was defined by IMGT convention, running from the second conserved V-encoded cysteine to the conserved J-encoded phenylalanine. The earlier analysis of some 580 of the donors excluded any sequence lacking an unambiguous match to a single V gene segment. In an earlier analysis of approximately 500 of the donors, a V segment was called functional when productive rearrangements were above 56.7%, and segregating when the standard deviation between donors exceeded 5%. A statistical classification framework was developed to diagnose cytomegalovirus status using the catalog of TCR beta chain sequences. In a later analysis, V and J genes were assigned by comparing TCR nucleotide sequences against IMGT/GENE-DB human TR gene sequences. A later analysis assigned CDR3 sequences and most-parsimonious VDJ recombination scenarios with the TCRdist pipeline. A later analysis defined each TCR beta chain by its CDR3 amino acid sequence plus V-gene family, and excluded reads lacking a unique V-gene family. To address suspected cross-contamination and a sequencing artifact, a later analysis removed roughly 580 highly shared, low-generation-probability nucleotide sequences. In a later analysis, a clonal expansion index for each public chain was calculated from normalized within-repertoire ranks of inferred template counts. In a later analysis, generation probabilities were computed with a VDJ recombination model fitted to out-of-frame rearrangements, and the resulting probabilities were checked against IGoR. In a later analysis, hypergeometric tests were used to score TCR-TCR, TCR-HLA and TCR-CMV co-occurrence, with a repertoire-size bias correction applied to TCR pairs. To estimate false discovery rates, a later analysis permuted the HLA or CMV assignments 20 times. In a later analysis, co-occurring TCRs were grouped using DBSCAN, and TCRdist sequence similarity was added for clustering within HLA-allele-positive subsets. Repertoires with fewer than 30,000 or more than 120,000 public chains, plus five repertoires with anomalous nucleotide sharing, were excluded from co-occurrence clustering. Held by TCRdb, this immuneACCESS table contains in-frame sequences only and omits some clones. Under half of the omission traces to an unresolved V gene where checked; the cause of the rest is unknown. The V and J calls and clone size are taken from that table; D and trimming were inferred from the DNA. In this sample the table shows 180,000 or so clones, 9.5% of which occur a single time. The ten largest clones capture less than 1.5% of the sample.

The sample was PBMCs. The chain joins TRBV19 to TRBJ1-5; the junction holds 9 bases that match TRBD1. This receptor was obtained from a woman aged 25 to 45 in good health and CMV-seropositive. The CDR3 protein sequence reads: CASSMGQGLNQPQHF. The sequence in DNA is TGTGCCAGTAGTATGGGACAGGGCTTAAATCAGCCCCAGCATTTT.